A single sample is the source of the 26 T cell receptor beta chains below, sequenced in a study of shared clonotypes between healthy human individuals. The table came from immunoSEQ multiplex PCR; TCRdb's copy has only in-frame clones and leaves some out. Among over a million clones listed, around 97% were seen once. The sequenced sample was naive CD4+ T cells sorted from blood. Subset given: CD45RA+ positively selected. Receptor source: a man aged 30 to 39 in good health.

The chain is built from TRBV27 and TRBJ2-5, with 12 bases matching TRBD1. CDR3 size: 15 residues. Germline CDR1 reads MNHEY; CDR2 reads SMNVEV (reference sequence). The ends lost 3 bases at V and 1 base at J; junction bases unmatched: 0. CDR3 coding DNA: TGTGCCAGCAGTTTGGGACAGGGGGCCCAAGAGACCCAGTACTTC. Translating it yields CASSLGQGAQETQYF.

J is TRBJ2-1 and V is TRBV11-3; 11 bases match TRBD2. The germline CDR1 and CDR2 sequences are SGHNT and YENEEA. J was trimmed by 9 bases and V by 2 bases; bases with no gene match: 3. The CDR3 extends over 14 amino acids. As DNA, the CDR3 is TGTGCCAGCAGCTTATTAGCGGGAGGGGGTGAGCAGTTCTTC. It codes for CASSLLAGGGEQFF.

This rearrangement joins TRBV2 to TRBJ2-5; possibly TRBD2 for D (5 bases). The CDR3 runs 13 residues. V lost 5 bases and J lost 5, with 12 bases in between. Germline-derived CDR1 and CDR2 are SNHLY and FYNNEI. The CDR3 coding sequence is TGTGCCAGCAGTTGGGGAGCGCGGGAGACCCAGTACTTC. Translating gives CASSWGARETQYF.

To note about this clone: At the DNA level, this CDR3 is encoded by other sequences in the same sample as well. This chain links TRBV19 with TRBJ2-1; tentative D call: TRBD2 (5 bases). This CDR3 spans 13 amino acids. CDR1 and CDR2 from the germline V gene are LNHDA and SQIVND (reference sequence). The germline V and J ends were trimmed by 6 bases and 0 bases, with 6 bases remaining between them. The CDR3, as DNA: TGTGCCAGTAGGGGGAGCTCCTACAATGAGCAGTTCTTC. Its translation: CASRGSSYNEQFF.

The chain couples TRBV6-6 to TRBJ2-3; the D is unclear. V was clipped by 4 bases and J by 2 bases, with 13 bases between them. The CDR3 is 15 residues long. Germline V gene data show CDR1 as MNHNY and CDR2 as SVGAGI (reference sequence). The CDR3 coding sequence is TGTGCCAGCAGTTGGCAGCGCCCTCACACAGATACGCAGTATTTT. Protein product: CASSWQRPHTDTQYF.

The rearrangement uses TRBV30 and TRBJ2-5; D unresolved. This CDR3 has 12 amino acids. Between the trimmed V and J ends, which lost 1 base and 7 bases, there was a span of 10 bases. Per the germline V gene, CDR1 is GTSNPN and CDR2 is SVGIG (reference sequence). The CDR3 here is CAWSGAWGTQYF. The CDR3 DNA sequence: TGTGCCTGGAGTGGTGCCTGGGGGACCCAGTACTTC.

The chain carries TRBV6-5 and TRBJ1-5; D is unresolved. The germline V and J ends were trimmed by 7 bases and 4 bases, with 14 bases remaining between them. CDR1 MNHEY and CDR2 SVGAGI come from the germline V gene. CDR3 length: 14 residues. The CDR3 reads CASTAGVGNQPQHF. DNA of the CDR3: TGTGCCAGCACCGCCGGCGTTGGGAATCAGCCCCAGCATTTT.

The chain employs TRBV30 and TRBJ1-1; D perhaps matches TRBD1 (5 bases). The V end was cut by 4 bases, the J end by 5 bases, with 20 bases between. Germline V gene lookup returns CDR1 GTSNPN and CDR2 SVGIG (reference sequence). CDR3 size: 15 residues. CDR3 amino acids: CAWIGRGRSNTEAFF. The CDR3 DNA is TGTGCCTGGATCGGACGGGGACGTTCGAATACTGAAGCTTTCTTT.

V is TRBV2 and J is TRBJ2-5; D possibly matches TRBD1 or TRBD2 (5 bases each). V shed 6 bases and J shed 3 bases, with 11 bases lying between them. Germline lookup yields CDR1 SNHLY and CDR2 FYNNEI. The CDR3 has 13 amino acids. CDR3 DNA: TGTGCCAGCAGCTCCGGGACCAAAGAGACCCAGTACTTC. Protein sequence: CASSSGTKETQYF.

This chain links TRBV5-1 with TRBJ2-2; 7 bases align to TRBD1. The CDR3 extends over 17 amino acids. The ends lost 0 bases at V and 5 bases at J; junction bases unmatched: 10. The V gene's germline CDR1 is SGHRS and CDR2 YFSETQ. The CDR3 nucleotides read TGCGCCAGCAGCTTGGGGCCCGGGACAGAGCGTACCGGGGAGCTGTTTTTT. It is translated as CASSLGPGTERTGELFF.

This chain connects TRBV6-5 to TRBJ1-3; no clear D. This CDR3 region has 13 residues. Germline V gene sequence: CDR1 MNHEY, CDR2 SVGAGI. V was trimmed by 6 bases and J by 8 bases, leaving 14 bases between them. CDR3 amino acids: CASSLTILDTIYF. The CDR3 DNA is TGTGCCAGCAGCTTGACAATCTTAGACACCATATATTTT.

In DNA form, the CDR3 reads TGTGCCAGCTCACCATCTAGCGGAGGGCCAGATACGCAGTATTTT. Its protein product is CASSPSSGGPDTQYF. The V call is TRBV18, the J call TRBJ2-3, with 7 nucleotides matching TRBD2. CDR3 length equals 15 residues. V was clipped by 2 bases and J by 4 bases; unmatched bases: 6. Looked up from germline, CDR1 is KGHSH and CDR2 is LQKENI. Together with reference TRBV18 and TRBJ2-3, the CDR3 gives the full variable domain: NAGVMQNPRHLVRRRGQEARLRCSPMKGHSHVYWYRQLPEEGLKFMVYLQKENIIDESGMPKERFSAEFPKEGPSILRIQQVVRGDSAAYFCASSPSSGGPDTQYFGPGTRLTVL.

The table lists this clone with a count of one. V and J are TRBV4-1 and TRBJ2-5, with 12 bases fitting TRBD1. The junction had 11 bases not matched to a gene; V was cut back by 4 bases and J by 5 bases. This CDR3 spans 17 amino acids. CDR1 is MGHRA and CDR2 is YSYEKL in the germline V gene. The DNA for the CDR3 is TGCGCCAGCAGCCCAGTCTGGGACAGGGGGCGTAAGGAGACCCAGTACTTC. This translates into CASSPVWDRGRKETQYF.

CDR3 bases: TGTGCCAGCAGCTGGACTCCCGGGACAGGGGGCACTGAAGCTTTCTTT. Amino acid sequence: CASSWTPGTGGTEAFF. V and J are TRBV7-9 and TRBJ1-1; 11 nucleotides align to TRBD1. CDR3 length: 16 amino acids. V lost 4 bases, J lost 4 bases, and 8 bases stayed unmatched. Germline values: CDR1 SEHNR, CDR2 FQNEAQ (reference sequence).

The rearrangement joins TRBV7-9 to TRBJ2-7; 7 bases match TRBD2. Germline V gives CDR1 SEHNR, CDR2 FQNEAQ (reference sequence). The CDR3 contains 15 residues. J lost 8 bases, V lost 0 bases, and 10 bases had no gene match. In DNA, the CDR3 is TGTGCCAGCAGCTTAGCCCGGCGGGGGAGGTTACAGCAGTACTTC. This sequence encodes CASSLARRGRLQQYF.

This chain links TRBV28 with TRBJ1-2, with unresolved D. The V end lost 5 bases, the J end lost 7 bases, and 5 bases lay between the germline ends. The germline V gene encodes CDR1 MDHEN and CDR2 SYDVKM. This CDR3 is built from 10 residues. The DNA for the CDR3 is TGTGCCAGCAGTGCGGGTGGCTACACCTTC. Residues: CASSAGGYTF.

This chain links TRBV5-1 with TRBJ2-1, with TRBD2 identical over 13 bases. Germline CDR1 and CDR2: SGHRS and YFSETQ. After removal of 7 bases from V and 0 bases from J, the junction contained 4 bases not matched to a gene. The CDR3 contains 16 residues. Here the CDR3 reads CASGTSGISSYNEQFF. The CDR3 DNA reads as TGCGCCAGCGGGACTAGCGGGATCAGCTCCTACAATGAGCAGTTCTTC.

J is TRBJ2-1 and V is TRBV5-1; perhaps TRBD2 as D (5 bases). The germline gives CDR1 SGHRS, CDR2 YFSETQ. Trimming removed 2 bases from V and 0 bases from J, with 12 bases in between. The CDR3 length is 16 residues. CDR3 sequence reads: CASSFVSASSYNEQFF. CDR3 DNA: TGCGCCAGCAGCTTCGTTAGCGCCAGCTCCTACAATGAGCAGTTCTTC.

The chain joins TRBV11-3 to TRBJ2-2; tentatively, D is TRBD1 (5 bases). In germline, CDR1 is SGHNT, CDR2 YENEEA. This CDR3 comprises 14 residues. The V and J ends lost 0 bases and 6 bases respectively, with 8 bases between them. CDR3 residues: CASSLEDKAGELFF. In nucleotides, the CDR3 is TGTGCCAGCAGCTTAGAGGACAAGGCCGGGGAGCTGTTTTTT.

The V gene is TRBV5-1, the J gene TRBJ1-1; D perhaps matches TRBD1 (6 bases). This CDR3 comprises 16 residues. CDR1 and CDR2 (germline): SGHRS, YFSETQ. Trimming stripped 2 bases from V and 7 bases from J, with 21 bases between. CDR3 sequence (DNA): TGCGCCAGCAGCTTCGGGGGGGCGCAAGGTTCCGGTGAAGCTTTCTTT. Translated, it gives CASSFGGAQGSGEAFF.

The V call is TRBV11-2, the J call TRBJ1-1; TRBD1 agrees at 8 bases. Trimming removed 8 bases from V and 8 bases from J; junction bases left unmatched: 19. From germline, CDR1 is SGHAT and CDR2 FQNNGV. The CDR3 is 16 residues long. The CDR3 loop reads CASSQGALVLVSEAFF. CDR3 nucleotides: TGTGCCAGCTCCCAGGGGGCGTTGGTTTTGGTTTCCGAAGCTTTCTTT.

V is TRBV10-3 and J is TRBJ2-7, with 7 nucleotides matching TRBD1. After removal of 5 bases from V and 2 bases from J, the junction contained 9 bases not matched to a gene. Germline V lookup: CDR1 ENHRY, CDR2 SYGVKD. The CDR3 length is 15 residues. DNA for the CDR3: TGTGCCATCAGTCCCGCCAGGGGGAGCACCTACGAGCAGTACTTC. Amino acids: CAISPARGSTYEQYF.

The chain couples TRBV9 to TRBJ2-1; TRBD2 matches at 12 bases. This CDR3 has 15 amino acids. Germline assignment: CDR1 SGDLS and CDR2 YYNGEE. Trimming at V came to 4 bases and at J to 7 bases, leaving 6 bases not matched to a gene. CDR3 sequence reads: CASSSRLAGDNEQFF. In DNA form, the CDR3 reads TGTGCCAGCAGCTCCCGACTAGCGGGAGATAATGAGCAGTTCTTC.

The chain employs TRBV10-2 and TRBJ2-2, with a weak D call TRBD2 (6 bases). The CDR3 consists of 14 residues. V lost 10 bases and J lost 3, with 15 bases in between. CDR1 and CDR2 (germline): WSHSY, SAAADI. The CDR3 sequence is CATSLEGYTGELFF. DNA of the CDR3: TGCGCCACCTCACTGGAGGGGTACACCGGGGAGCTGTTTTTT.

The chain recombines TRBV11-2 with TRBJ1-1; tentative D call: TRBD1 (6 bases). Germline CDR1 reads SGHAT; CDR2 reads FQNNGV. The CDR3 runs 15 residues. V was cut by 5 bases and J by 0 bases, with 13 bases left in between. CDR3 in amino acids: CASSDRGAVNTEAFF. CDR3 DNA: TGTGCCAGCAGCGATAGGGGGGCTGTGAACACTGAAGCTTTCTTT.

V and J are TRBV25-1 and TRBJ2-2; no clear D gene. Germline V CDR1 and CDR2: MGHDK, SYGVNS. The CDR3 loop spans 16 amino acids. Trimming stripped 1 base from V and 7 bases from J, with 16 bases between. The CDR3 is CASSESTRMTGGELFF. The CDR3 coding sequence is TGTGCCAGCAGTGAATCCACACGCATGACGGGCGGGGAGCTGTTTTTT.